This T cell receptor (beta chain) was identified in a study of a mutant IDH1 vaccine in newly diagnosed glioma (dated by TCRdb to the early 2020s). Background on the whole study: Of the 25 to 40 treated patients, around 62% were male and 37.5% were female, and the mean age was roughly 40 years. For exploratory analyses, longitudinal TCRB deep sequencing was carried out in around 26 treated patients wherever samples were available. Before enrollment, most patients had been given radiochemotherapy with temozolomide as standard therapy, while the rest had received either radiotherapy alone or temozolomide alone. Peripheral blood was collected at six visits: V03 (baseline), V05, V07, V10, V12 and V13. Study-wide conclusions, independent of this receptor: Availability determined which PBMC samples were chosen for TCRB deep sequencing. Vaccine-induced immune responses across multiple MHC alleles were detected in 93.3% of patients. Changes in the top peripheral T cell clonotypes picked up by TCRB sequencing did not appear to be linked to pseudoprogression. The authors stated that sample limitations prevented analyses of patient blood samples from being reproduced.

The method behind the library was the immunoSEQ multiplex PCR assay. The hsTCRB Kit was used according to the manufacturer's protocol to amplify rearranged TCR beta chain sequences. An Illumina MiSeq was used to sequence the TCRB libraries. Per the source publication's procedure: The proprietary platform of the kit vendor was used for demultiplexing, trimming and gene mapping. Imported from immuneACCESS, the table was reduced by TCRdb to in-frame sequences with V and J called. These copies leave out some clones; in studies compared against another copy, an unresolved V gene accounts for under half, and the cause of the remainder is not known. That table furnishes V, J and clone size, whereas the DNA furnished D and trimming. This sample gives 65,000 to 70,000 clones in total; around 85% of them show up just once. The top ten constitute 2.9% of the sample. According to the germline V gene (reference sequence), CDR1 reads MNHNY and CDR2 reads SVGAGI. The CDR3 covers 15 residues, taking in both the cysteine and the phenylalanine. The only DNA kept is the CDR3, 45 bases in frame from the first base. V is shortened by 0 bases, J by 1 base, and the region joining them spans 9 bases.

Only a few counts were recorded for this clone. Its antigen is currently not known. Base qualities are not at hand, and no much larger clone is one base apart. The label giving this sample's time point can be read as: baseline, week 1 (first vaccination visit). The sample's treatment or condition label, in plain terms: pre-vaccination baseline after standard-of-care therapy. Newly diagnosed WHO grade 3 or 4 IDH1-mutant astrocytomas showing loss of nuclear ATRX were present in the donors. The samples were drawn from NOA16, a multicentre, single-arm, open-label phase I trial in Germany that tested a mutant IDH1 peptide vaccine in humans for the first time. For immunogenicity testing, the blood drawn at visit V03 was used as the baseline sample. Genomic DNA for TCRB sequencing was isolated from EDTA blood with the DNeasy Blood and Tissue Kit.

Sequencing used PBMCs, obtained from a glioma patient treated with radiotherapy, temozolomide or both. This sequence uses TRBV6-6 and TRBJ1-1; TRBD1 is possibly the D segment (5 matching bases). The receptor's source is a man aged 25-45 years with glioma. The sequenced DNA: TGTGCCAGCAGTTACTCCGCAGGGCCGAACACTGAAGCTTTCTTT. This gives the protein CASSYSAGPNTEAFF.